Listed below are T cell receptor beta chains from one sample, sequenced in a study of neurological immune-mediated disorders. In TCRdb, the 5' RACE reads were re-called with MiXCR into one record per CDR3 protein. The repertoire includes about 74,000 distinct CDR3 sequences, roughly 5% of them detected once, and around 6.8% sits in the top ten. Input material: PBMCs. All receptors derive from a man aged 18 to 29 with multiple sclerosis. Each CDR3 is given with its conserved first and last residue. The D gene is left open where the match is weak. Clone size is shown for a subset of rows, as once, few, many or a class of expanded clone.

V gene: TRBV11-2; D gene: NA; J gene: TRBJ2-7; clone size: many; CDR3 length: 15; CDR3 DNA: TGTGCCAGCACGGAAACAGGGAAATATTCCTACGAGCAGTACTTC; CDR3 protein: CASTETGKYSYEQYF
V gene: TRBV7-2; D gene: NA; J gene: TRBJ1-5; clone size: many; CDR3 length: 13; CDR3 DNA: TGTGCCAGCAGCCCTGACAGCCCCGGACCCCAGCATTTT; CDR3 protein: CASSPDSPGPQHF
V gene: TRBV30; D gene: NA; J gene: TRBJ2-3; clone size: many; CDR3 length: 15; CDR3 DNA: TGTGCCTGGAGAACGGGGTCGGGAGAGGCAGATACGCAGTATTTT; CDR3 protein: CAWRTGSGEADTQYF
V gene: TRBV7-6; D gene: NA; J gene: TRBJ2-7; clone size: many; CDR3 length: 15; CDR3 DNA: TGTGCCAGCAGCTTAGCGGCGGCGGTTACCTACGAGCAGTACTTC; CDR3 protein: CASSLAAAVTYEQYF
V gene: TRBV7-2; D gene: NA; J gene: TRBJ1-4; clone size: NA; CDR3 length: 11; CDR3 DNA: TGTGCCAGCAGATCAGGTGGAAAACTGTTTTTT; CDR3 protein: CASRSGGKLFF
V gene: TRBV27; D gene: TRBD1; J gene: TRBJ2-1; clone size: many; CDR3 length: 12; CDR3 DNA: TGTGCCAGCAGTCCTAACAGGGGTGAGCAGTTCTTC; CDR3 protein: CASSPNRGEQFF
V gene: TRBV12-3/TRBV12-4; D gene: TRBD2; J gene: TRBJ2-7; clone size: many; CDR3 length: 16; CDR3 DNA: TGTGCCAGCAGTTTACGACTAGCGGGGGCCTCCTACGAGCAGTACTTC; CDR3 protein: CASSLRLAGASYEQYF
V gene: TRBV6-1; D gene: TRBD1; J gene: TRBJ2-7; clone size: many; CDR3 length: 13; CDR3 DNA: TGTGCCAGCAGATCCGGGACAGGGTTCGAGCAGTACTTC; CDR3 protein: CASRSGTGFEQYF
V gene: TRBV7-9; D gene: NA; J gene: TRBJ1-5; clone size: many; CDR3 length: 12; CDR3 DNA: TGTGCCAGCAGCTTGGGGAAGGAGCCCCAGCATTTT; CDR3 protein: CASSLGKEPQHF
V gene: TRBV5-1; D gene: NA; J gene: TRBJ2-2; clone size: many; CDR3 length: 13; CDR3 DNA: TGCGCCAGCAGAACGGGGAACACCGGGGAGCTGTTTTTT; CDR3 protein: CASRTGNTGELFF
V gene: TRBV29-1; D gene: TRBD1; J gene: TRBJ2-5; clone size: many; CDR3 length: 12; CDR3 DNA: TGCAGCTCGACAGGGACAGGAGAGACCCAGTACTTC; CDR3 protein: CSSTGTGETQYF
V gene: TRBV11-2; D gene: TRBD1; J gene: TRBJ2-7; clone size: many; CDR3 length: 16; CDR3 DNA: TGTGCCAGCAGCTTACTCCAGGACAGGGGAGTCTACGAGCAGTACTTC; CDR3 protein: CASSLLQDRGVYEQYF
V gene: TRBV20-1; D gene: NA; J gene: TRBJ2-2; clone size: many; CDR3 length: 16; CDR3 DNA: TGCAGTGCTAGAGATAGTCGGCAGGGTAACACCGGGGAGCTGTTTTTT; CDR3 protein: CSARDSRQGNTGELFF
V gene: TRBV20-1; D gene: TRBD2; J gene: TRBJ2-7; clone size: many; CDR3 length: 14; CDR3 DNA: TGCAGTGCTAGGACCGGGACTAGAATCGTCGAGCAGTACTTC; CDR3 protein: CSARTGTRIVEQYF
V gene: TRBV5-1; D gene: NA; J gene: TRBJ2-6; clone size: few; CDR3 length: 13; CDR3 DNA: TGCGCCAGCAGCACCGGAGGGGCCAACGTCCTGACTTTC; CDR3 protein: CASSTGGANVLTF
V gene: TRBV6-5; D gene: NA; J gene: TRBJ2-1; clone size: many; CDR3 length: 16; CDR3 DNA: TGTGCCAGCAGCTCCCCGGGTCGGAGCTCCTACAATGAGCAGTTCTTC; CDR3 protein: CASSSPGRSSYNEQFF
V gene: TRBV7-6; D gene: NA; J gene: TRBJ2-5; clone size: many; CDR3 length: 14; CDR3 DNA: TGTGCCAGCAGCTTAGGCGTAGGGCAAGAGACCCAGTACTTC; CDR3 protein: CASSLGVGQETQYF
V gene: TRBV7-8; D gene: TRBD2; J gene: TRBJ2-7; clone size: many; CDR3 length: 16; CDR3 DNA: TGTGCCAGCAGCCCCTACCTAGCGGGAGGGCCTCTGGAGCAGTACTTC; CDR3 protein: CASSPYLAGGPLEQYF
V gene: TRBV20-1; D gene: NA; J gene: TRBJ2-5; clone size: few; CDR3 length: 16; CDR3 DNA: TGCAGTGCTAGCAGGGCGTTAAGCGCAATCCAAGAGACCCAGTACTTC; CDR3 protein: CSASRALSAIQETQYF
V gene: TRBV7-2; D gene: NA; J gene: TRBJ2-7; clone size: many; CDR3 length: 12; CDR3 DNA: TGTGCCAGCAGCTTTACCGGGGGCGAGCAGTACTTC; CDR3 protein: CASSFTGGEQYF
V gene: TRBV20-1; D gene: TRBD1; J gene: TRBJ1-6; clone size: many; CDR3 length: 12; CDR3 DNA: TGCAGTGCTCAGGGACAGGGGACACCCCTCCACTTT; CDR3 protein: CSAQGQGTPLHF
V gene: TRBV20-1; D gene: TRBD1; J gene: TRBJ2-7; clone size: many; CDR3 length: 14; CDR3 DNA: TGCAGTGCTAGAGGGACAGGGGACCTTTACGAGCAGTACTTC; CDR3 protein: CSARGTGDLYEQYF
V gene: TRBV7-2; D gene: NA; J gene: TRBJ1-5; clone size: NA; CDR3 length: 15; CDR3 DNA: TGTGCCAGCAGCTTACTGAGCGGGAGGGTTCAGCCCCAGAATTTT; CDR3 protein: CASSLLSGRVQPQNF
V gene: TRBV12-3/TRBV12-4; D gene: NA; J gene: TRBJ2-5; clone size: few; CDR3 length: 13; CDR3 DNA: TGTGCCAGCACTATAAGAGTAGAGGAGACCCAGTACTTC; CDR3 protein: CASTIRVEETQYF
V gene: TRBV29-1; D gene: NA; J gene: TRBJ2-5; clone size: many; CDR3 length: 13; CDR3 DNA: TGCAGCGTTGCATGGGGGGTCGGTGAGACCCAGTACTTC; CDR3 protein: CSVAWGVGETQYF
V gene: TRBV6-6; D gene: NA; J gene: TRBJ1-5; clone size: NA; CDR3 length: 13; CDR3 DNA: TGTGCCAGCACTCCATATAGCAATCAGCCCCAGAATTTT; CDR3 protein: CASTPYSNQPQNF